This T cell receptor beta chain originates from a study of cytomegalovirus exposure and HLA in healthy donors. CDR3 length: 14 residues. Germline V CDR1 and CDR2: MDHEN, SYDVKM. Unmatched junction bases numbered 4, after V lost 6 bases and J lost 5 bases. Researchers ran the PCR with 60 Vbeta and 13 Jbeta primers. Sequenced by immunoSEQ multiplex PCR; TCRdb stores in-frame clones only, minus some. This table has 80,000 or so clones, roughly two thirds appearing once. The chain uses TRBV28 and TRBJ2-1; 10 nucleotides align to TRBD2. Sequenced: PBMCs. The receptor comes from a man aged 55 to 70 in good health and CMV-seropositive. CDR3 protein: CASSRLAGDNEQFF. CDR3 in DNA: TGTGCCAGCAGCCGACTAGCGGGCGACAATGAGCAGTTCTTC.